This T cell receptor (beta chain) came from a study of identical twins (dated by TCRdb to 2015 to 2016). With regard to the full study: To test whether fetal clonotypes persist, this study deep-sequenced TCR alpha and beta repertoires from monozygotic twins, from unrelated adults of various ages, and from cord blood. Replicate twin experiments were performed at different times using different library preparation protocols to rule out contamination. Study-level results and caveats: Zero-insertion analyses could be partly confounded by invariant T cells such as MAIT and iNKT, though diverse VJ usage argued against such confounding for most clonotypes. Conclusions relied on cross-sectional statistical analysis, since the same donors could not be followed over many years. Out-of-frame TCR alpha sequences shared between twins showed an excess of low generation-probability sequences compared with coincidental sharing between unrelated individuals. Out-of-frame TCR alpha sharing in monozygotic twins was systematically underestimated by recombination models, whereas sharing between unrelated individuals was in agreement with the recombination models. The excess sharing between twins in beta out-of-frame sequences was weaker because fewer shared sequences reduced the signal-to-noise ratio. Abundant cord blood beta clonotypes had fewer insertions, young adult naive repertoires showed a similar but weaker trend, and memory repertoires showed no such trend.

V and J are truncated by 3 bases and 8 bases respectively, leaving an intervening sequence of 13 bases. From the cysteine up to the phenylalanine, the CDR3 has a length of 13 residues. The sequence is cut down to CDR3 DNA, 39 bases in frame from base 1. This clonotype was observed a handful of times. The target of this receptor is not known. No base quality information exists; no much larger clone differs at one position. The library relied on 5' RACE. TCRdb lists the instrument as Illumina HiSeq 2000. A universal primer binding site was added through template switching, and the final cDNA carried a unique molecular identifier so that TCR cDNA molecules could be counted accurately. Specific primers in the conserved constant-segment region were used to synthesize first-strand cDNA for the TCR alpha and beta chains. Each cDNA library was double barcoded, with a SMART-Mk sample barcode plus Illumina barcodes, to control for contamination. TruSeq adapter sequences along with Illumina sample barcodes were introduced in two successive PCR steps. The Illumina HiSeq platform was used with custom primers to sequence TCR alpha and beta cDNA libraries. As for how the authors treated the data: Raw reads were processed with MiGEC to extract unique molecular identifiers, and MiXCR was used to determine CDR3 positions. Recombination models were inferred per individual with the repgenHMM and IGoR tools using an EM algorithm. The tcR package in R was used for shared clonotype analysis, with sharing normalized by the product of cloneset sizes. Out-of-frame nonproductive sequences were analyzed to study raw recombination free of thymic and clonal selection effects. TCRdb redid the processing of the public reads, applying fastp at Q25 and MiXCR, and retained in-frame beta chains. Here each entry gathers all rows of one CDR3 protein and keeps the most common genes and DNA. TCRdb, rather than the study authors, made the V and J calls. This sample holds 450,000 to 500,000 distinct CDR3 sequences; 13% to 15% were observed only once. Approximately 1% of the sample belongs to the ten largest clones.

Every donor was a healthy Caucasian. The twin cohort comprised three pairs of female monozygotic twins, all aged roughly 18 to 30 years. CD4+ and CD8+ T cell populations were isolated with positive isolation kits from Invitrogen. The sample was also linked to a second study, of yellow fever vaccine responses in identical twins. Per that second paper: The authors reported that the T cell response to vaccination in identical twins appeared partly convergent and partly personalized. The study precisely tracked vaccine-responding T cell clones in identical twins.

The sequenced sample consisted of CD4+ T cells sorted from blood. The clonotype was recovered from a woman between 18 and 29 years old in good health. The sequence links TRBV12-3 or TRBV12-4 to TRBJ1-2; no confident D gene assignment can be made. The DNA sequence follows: TGTGCCAGCAGTTTGGCCAAGTTGGGGGGCTACACCTTC. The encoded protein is CASSLAKLGGYTF.